These T cell receptor beta chains were read from a single sample in a study of control samples from healthy donors and cancer patients. Sequenced by immunoSEQ multiplex PCR; TCRdb stores in-frame clones only, minus some. The sample lists about 73,000 clones; 87% were seen once. Source material: blood. These receptors all stem from a woman between 45 and 65 years old in good health. Each CDR3 is given with its conserved first and last residue.

CDR3aa: CASSQRDRAGANVLTF
len: 16
j_gene: TRBJ2-6
v_gene: TRBV3-1/TRBV3-2

CDR3aa: CASSLGGVADTQYF
len: 14
j_gene: TRBJ2-3
v_gene: TRBV7-3

CDR3aa: CSVEIIAGTYEQYF
len: 14
j_gene: TRBJ2-7
v_gene: TRBV29-1

CDR3aa: CATLGGTGGEKLFF
len: 14
j_gene: TRBJ1-4
v_gene: TRBV19

CDR3aa: CASSLATGASYEQYF
len: 15
j_gene: TRBJ2-7
v_gene: TRBV11-2

CDR3aa: CASSVEGYTEAFF
len: 13
j_gene: TRBJ1-1
v_gene: TRBV5-1

CDR3aa: CASSEAFPSNEQFF
len: 14
j_gene: TRBJ2-1
v_gene: TRBV6-1

CDR3aa: CASSYRTVNNEQFF
len: 14
j_gene: TRBJ2-1
v_gene: TRBV6-5

CDR3aa: CASSYMGGGGNEQFF
len: 15
j_gene: TRBJ2-1
v_gene: TRBV6-5

CDR3aa: CASSPTVGQGGDYGYTF
len: 17
j_gene: TRBJ1-2
v_gene: TRBV18

CDR3aa: CASSYQSQPQHF
len: 12
j_gene: TRBJ1-5
v_gene: TRBV12-3/TRBV12-4

CDR3aa: CASSFSSGSLTTFF
len: 14
j_gene: TRBJ1-1
v_gene: TRBV7-9

CDR3aa: CASSQSGTGISSGANVLTF
len: 19
j_gene: TRBJ2-6
v_gene: TRBV7-2

CDR3aa: CASSPREITGELFF
len: 14
j_gene: TRBJ2-2
v_gene: TRBV18

CDR3aa: CASSLGQPNTDTQYF
len: 15
j_gene: TRBJ2-3
v_gene: TRBV5-1

CDR3aa: CASSIGSSPSGELFF
len: 15
j_gene: TRBJ2-2
v_gene: TRBV19

CDR3aa: CASSQERTGGEGIMFQETQYF
len: 21
j_gene: TRBJ2-5
v_gene: TRBV4-1

CDR3aa: CASSRNTGELFF
len: 12
j_gene: TRBJ2-2
v_gene: TRBV10-1

CDR3aa: CASSPPGVVNEQFF
len: 14
j_gene: TRBJ2-1
v_gene: TRBV6-5

CDR3aa: CASSRGPTTGANEKLFF
len: 17
j_gene: TRBJ1-4
v_gene: TRBV4-1

CDR3aa: CASSLMGQNTGELFF
len: 15
j_gene: TRBJ2-2
v_gene: TRBV7-8

CDR3aa: CASRSTTGKLYGYTF
len: 15
j_gene: TRBJ1-2
v_gene: TRBV4-1

CDR3aa: CASSLPGLGQETQYF
len: 15
j_gene: TRBJ2-5
v_gene: TRBV5-6

CDR3aa: CAIAGSSGANVLTF
len: 14
j_gene: TRBJ2-6
v_gene: TRBV6-5

CDR3aa: CASSLPWGALNTEAFF
len: 16
j_gene: TRBJ1-1
v_gene: TRBV18

CDR3aa: CASSENLVRDQPQHF
len: 15
j_gene: TRBJ1-5
v_gene: TRBV10-1

CDR3aa: CATSEDMSEPLNQPQHF
len: 17
j_gene: TRBJ1-5
v_gene: TRBV24-1

CDR3aa: CASSPYPSSALKQGNEQFF
len: 19
j_gene: TRBJ2-1
v_gene: TRBV18

CDR3aa: CASSQDLNSNQPQHF
len: 15
j_gene: TRBJ1-5
v_gene: TRBV4-2

CDR3aa: CASSPSRGAAYEQYF
len: 15
j_gene: TRBJ2-7
v_gene: TRBV7-6

CDR3aa: CASSPGQGAYEQYF
len: 14
j_gene: TRBJ2-7
v_gene: TRBV9

CDR3aa: CASSLGGASGRSSYNEQFF
len: 19
j_gene: TRBJ2-1
v_gene: TRBV5-4

CDR3aa: CASRGGSYGYTF
len: 12
j_gene: TRBJ1-2
v_gene: TRBV2

CDR3aa: CASIRASGNTIYF
len: 13
j_gene: TRBJ1-3
v_gene: TRBV6-5

CDR3aa: CASSSSGFRGSGNTIYF
len: 17
j_gene: TRBJ1-3
v_gene: TRBV13

CDR3aa: CASSQVRGGIHEQYF
len: 15
j_gene: TRBJ2-7
v_gene: TRBV4-2

CDR3aa: CASSADSLFDYEQYF
len: 15
j_gene: TRBJ2-7
v_gene: TRBV7-3

CDR3aa: CASSLRTDSEQYF
len: 13
j_gene: TRBJ2-7
v_gene: TRBV14

CDR3aa: CASKDRTYGNTIYF
len: 14
j_gene: TRBJ1-3
v_gene: TRBV4-1

CDR3aa: CASSTGTSGRLEQYF
len: 15
j_gene: TRBJ2-7
v_gene: TRBV7-9

CDR3aa: CASSLYPGEQYF
len: 12
j_gene: TRBJ2-7
v_gene: TRBV6-5

CDR3aa: CASSLARNYGYTF
len: 13
j_gene: TRBJ1-2
v_gene: TRBV28

CDR3aa: CATRPGVGHNVYEQYF
len: 16
j_gene: TRBJ2-7
v_gene: TRBV15

CDR3aa: CASSFGVGRGETQYF
len: 15
j_gene: TRBJ2-5
v_gene: TRBV11-2

CDR3aa: CASSRSGGTDTQYF
len: 14
j_gene: TRBJ2-3
v_gene: TRBV3-1/TRBV3-2

CDR3aa: CASSPWAGQWTYNEQFF
len: 17
j_gene: TRBJ2-1
v_gene: TRBV7-9

CDR3aa: CASSLYPSLNTEAFF
len: 15
j_gene: TRBJ1-1
v_gene: TRBV27

CDR3aa: CASSVGPPGAEAFF
len: 14
j_gene: TRBJ1-1
v_gene: TRBV9

CDR3aa: CASRSSYEQYF
len: 11
j_gene: TRBJ2-7
v_gene: TRBV5-1